This T cell receptor (beta chain) comes out of a study of blood T cell repertoires in COVID-19. Sequenced by immunoSEQ multiplex PCR; TCRdb stores in-frame clones only, minus some. The sample has roughly 100,000 clones, roughly 72% seen once. Sequenced input: peripheral blood. The clonotype originates from a man between 65 and 85 years old with acute or convalescent COVID-19.

The CDR3 DNA is TGTGCCAGCAGTTTCCGGGACTTCACAGATACGCAGTATTTT. It translates to CASSFRDFTDTQYF. This sequence joins TRBV6-5 and TRBJ2-3; TRBD2 might be the D (6 bases). This CDR3 has 14 amino acids. V dropped 4 bases and J dropped 2 bases, with 10 bases sitting between them. CDR1 MNHEY and CDR2 SVGAGI come from the germline V gene.